This TCR beta chain comes out of a study of blood T cell repertoires in COVID-19. Overall study context: Spain, Italy and the United States supplied samples that represented acute and convalescent COVID-19. T cells, B-cell-depleted T cells, or PBMCs supplied cDNA or gDNA.

The study recruited people aged about 18 to 90 years across about two dozen US areas. The length of the CDR3 is 16 residues. Unmatched junction bases numbered 6, after V lost 3 bases and J lost 2 bases. CDR1 is LGHDT and CDR2 is YNNKEL in the germline V gene (reference sequence). In the original workflow: Estimates of nucleated cell counts were drawn from the amplification of reference gene primers. This table comes from immunoSEQ multiplex PCR, and its TCRdb copy is limited to in-frame clones, with some not included. V and J calls and clone size are those listed in that table; D and trimming were worked out from the DNA. This sample carries about 400,000 clones, approximately 91% of them seen once, and the ten largest clones take roughly 1.9%.

Material: PBMCs or T cells enriched from blood (not recorded which). The receptor was derived from a woman aged 40 to 50 with acute COVID-19. This chain links TRBV3-1 (or the pseudogene TRBV3-2) with TRBJ2-7; 11 bases line up with TRBD2. CDR3 amino acids: CASSQILAGGPYEQYF. The CDR3 DNA follows: TGTGCCAGCAGCCAGATTCTAGCGGGGGGCCCCTACGAGCAGTACTTC.